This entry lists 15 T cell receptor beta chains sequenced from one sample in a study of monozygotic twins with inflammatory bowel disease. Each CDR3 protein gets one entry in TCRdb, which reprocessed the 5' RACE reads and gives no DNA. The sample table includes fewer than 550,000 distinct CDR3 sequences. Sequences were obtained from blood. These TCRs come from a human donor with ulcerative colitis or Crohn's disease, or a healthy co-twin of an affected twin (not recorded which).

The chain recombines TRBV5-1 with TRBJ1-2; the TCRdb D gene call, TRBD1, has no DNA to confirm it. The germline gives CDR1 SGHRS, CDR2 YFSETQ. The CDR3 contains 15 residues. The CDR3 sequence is CASSLTGSGAYGYTF.

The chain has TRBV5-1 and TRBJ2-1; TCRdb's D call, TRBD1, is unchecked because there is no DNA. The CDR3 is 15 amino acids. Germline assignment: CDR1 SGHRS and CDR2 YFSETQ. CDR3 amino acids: CASSLLGQDDNEQFF.

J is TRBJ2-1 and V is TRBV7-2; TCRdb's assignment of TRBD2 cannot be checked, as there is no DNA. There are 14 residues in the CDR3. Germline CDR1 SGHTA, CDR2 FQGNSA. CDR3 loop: CASSLRAGEGEQFF.

CDR3 residues: CASSGDSSNYEQYF. V gene TRBV5-1 combines with J gene TRBJ2-7; TCRdb designates TRBD1, a call that cannot be tested without DNA. Germline V gene lookup returns CDR1 SGHRS and CDR2 YFSETQ. The CDR3 contains 14 residues.

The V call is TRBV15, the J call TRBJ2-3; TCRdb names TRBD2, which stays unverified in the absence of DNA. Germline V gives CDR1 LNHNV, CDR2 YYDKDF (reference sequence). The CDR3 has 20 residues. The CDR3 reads CATSRDRVRTLTIPRDTQYF.

Here the CDR3 reads CASSKGIGEQYF. The chain carries TRBV12-3 or TRBV12-4 and TRBJ2-7. This CDR3 contains 12 residues.

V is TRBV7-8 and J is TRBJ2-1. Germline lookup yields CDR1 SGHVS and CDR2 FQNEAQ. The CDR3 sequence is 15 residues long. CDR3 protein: CASSFDGRPYNEQFF.

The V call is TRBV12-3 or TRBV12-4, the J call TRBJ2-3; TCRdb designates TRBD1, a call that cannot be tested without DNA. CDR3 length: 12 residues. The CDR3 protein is CASSTALWAQYF.

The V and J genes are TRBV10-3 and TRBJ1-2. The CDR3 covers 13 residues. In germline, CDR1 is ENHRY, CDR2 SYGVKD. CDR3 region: CAIGRGTNYGYTF.

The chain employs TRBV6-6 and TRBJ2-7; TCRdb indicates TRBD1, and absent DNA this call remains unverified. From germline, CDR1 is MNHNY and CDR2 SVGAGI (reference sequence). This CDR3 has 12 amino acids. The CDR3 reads CASSQSGGEQYF.

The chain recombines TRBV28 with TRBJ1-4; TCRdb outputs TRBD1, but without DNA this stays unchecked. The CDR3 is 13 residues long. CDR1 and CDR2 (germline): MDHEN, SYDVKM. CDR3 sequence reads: CASRTGNGEKLFF.

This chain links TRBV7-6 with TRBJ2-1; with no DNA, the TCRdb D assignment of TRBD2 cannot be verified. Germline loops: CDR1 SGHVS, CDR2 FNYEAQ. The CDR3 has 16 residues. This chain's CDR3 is CASSLPKSGSGNEQFF.

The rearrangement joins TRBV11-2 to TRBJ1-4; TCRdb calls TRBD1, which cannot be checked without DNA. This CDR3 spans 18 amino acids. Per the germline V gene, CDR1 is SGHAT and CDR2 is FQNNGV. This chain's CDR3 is CASSPENQGADLNEKLFF.

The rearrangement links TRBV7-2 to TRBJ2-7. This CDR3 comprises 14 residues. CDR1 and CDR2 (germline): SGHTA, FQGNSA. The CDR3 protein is CASSAHGGPYEQYF.

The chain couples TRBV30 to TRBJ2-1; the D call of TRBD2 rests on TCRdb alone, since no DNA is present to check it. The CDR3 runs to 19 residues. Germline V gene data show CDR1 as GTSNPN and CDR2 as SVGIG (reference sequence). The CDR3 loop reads CAWSKGSSGSLSSYNEQFF.